This T cell receptor beta chain was recovered during a study of OX40 agonist ivuxolimab in advanced cancers. Whole-study findings and limits: Part of the nonresponder group also had normalized T-cell clonal expansion that was low. Averaged across samples, CD8+ T cells carried more expanded clones than CD4+ did.

On this clone itself: No antigen is known for it.

Sequencing was performed with immunoSEQ multiplex PCR; in TCRdb, only in-frame clones are kept and a portion is missing. This sample carries around 100,000 clones, 80% to 90% of them seen once, and the ten largest clones take 0.33%. This sequence originates from an adult with an advanced solid tumor such as melanoma, head and neck, liver or kidney cancer. The sample consisted of CD4+ or CD8+ T cells sorted from blood, taken in a trial of the OX40 agonist ivuxolimab.

Written as DNA, the CDR3 is TGTGCCACCAGCAGAGATGTGGCGGGAGTGGGAAATGAGCAGTTCTTC. This encodes CATSRDVAGVGNEQFF. The chain recombines TRBV15 with TRBJ2-1, with TRBD2 identical over 7 bases. Germline loops: CDR1 LNHNV, CDR2 YYDKDF (reference sequence). V lost 0 bases to trimming and J lost 7 bases; unmatched junction nucleotides: 9. This CDR3 comprises 16 residues.